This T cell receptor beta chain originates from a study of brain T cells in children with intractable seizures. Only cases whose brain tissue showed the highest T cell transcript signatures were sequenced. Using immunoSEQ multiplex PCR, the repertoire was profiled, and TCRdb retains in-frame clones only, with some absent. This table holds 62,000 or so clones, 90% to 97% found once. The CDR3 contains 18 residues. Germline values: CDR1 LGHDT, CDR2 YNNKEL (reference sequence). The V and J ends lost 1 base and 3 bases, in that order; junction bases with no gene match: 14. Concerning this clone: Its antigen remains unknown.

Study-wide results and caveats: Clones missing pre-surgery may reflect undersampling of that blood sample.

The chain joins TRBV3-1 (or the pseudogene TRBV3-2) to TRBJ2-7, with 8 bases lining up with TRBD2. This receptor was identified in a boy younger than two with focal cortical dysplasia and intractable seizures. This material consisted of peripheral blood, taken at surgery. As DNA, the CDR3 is TGTGCCAGCAGCCAAGGAAGGGTGGGAGAGCGGGGGTTCTACGAGCAGTACTTC. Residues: CASSQGRVGERGFYEQYF.